A single sample gave rise to the 31 T cell receptor beta chains below, sequenced in a study of a mutant IDH1 vaccine in newly diagnosed glioma (dated by TCRdb to about 2021). Libraries were prepared through the immunoSEQ multiplex PCR assay. This immuneACCESS table, as held by TCRdb, lists in-frame sequences with V and J called but not all clones. Of the missing ones, under half trace to an unresolved V gene in checked studies; the others have no known cause. The sample contains approximately 50,000 clones, 85% to 90% of them found a single time. The ten largest clones take up over 1.5% of the sample. Their antigens are not known. Reading the label with the study, this specimen's time point is: week 35, safety follow-up. Every vaccine dose consisted of 300 ug of a 20-mer mutant IDH1 peptide in Montanide, administered subcutaneously together with topical imiquimod. Sequenced here: PBMCs, sampled from a glioma patient whose treatment included an IDH1 peptide vaccine. These receptors all stem from a man in his forties with glioma.

The rearrangement uses TRBV5-5 and TRBJ2-2; 9 bases are shared with TRBD2. This CDR3 has 16 residues. Germline V gene sequence: CDR1 SGHKS, CDR2 YYEKEE (reference sequence). The trim removed 3 bases at V and 5 bases at J, leaving 8 bases unmatched. CDR3: CASSWLTSGPTGELFF. The DNA of the CDR3 is TGTGCCAGCAGCTGGCTCACTAGCGGGCCTACCGGGGAGCTGTTTTTT.

This chain connects TRBV25-1 to TRBJ1-2, with TRBD1 identical over 9 bases. The V segment lost 4 bases and the J segment 6 bases; nucleotides outside the gene matches: 9. This CDR3 spans 15 amino acids. Germline lookup yields CDR1 MGHDK and CDR2 SYGVNS. As DNA, the CDR3 is TGTGCCAGCAGTGCTTATACAGGGGGCGCCGATGGCTACACCTTC. Encoded protein: CASSAYTGGADGYTF.

The V and J genes are TRBV14 and TRBJ1-1; TRBD1 is a possible D gene (6 bases). The CDR3 spans 15 residues. CDR1 SGHDN and CDR2 FVKESK come from the germline V gene. V was trimmed by 1 base and J by 6 bases, leaving 15 bases between them. CDR3 in DNA: TGTGCCAGCAGCCAAGGGGGAAACAGGGTCCCTGAAGCTTTCTTT. Protein sequence: CASSQGGNRVPEAFF.

The DNA for the CDR3 is TGTGCCAGACCCCGGTCCCAAGAGACCCAGTACTTC. It translates to CARPRSQETQYF. The chain carries TRBV6-5 and TRBJ2-5, with D uncertain. The V gene lost 9 bases and the J gene lost 1 base, with 9 bases spanning the gap. The CDR3 is 12 residues long. From germline, CDR1 is MNHEY and CDR2 SVGAGI.

The chain links TRBV10-1 to TRBJ1-5; no clear D. This CDR3 contains 13 residues. Trimming removed 11 bases at V and 8 bases at J, with 19 bases between. The germline gives CDR1 WNHNN, CDR2 SYGVQD (reference sequence). CDR3 nucleotides: TGCGCCGGGTCGGGGAGTAGAGGGAAGCCCCAGCATTTT. The encoded protein is CAGSGSRGKPQHF.

The rearrangement uses TRBV5-1 and TRBJ2-1, with TRBD1 matching over 7 bases. J lost 3 bases, V lost 6 bases, and 9 bases had no gene match. This CDR3 has 15 amino acids. Per the germline V gene, CDR1 is SGHRS and CDR2 is YFSETQ. In nucleotides, the CDR3 is TGCGCCAGCACCGCTAGGGACAGAGACTACAATGAGCAGTTCTTC. Encoded protein: CASTARDRDYNEQFF. Full variable domain (missing parts from reference TRBV5-1 and TRBJ2-1): KAGVTQTPRYLIKTRGQQVTLSCSPISGHRSVSWYQQTPGQGLQFLFEYFSETQRNKGNFPGRFSGRQFSNSRSEMNVSTLELGDSALYLCASTARDRDYNEQFFGPGTRLTVL.

The chain joins TRBV28 to TRBJ1-2; D not certain. The V and J ends lost 1 base and 6 bases respectively, with 3 bases between them. Germline CDR1 is MDHEN and CDR2 is SYDVKM. This CDR3 is built from 11 residues. The CDR3 loop reads CASSLSDGYTF. CDR3 bases: TGTGCCAGCAGTTTATCTGATGGCTACACCTTC.

The rearrangement joins TRBV5-4 to TRBJ1-5; no definite D call. CDR1 and CDR2 from the germline V gene are SGHNT and YYREEE (reference sequence). Trimming took 4 bases from V and 7 from J, leaving 12 bases between them. There are 13 residues in the CDR3. CDR3 bases: TGTGCCAGCAGCCCCTTTCCCGACCAGCCCCAGCATTTT. Translating it yields CASSPFPDQPQHF.

The chain couples TRBV4-2 to TRBJ2-3; 13 bases line up with TRBD2. The CDR3 is 18 amino acids. V shed 3 bases, J shed 1 base, and the junction held 7 bases outside the gene matches. Germline assignment: CDR1 LGHNA and CDR2 YNFKEQ. The CDR3 nucleotides read TGTGCCAGCAGCCAGAACCCTGGACTAGCGGGAGGCACAGATACGCAGTATTTT. Encoded protein: CASSQNPGLAGGTDTQYF.

The chain has TRBV2 and TRBJ2-2, with TRBD2 matching 9 bases. The CDR3 runs to 17 residues. CDR1 is SNHLY, CDR2 FYNNEI, per germline. V was pared by 9 bases and J by 3 bases, with 14 bases of the junction left unmatched. This CDR3 is CARLYLARGGDTGELFF. The CDR3 DNA sequence: TGTGCCAGACTCTATCTCGCGCGGGGGGGGGACACCGGGGAGCTGTTTTTT.

This clone has only one observation. The chain is built from TRBV4-2 and TRBJ2-7; the match to TRBD2 covers 9 bases. The trim removed 0 bases at V and 3 bases at J, leaving 6 bases unmatched. The CDR3 runs 16 residues. Per germline, CDR1 LGHNA and CDR2 YNFKEQ. In nucleotides, the CDR3 is TGTGCCAGCAGCCAAGAGTCTAGCGGGGATAACTACGAGCAGTACTTC. Protein sequence: CASSQESSGDNYEQYF.

The chain carries TRBV4-3 and TRBJ2-5, with D possibly matching TRBD1 (7 bases). Germline values: CDR1 LGHNA, CDR2 YSLEER. The CDR3 covers 15 residues. V was shortened by 1 base and J by 5 bases, with 14 bases between the two germline ends. The CDR3, as DNA: TGCGCCAGCAGCCAAGGGGGATCAGGGGGGGAGACCCAGTACTTC. Its translation is CASSQGGSGGETQYF.

This clone appeared a few times. The rearrangement uses TRBV11-2 and TRBJ1-2; D gene unclear. Trimming shortened V by 4 bases and J by 4 bases, and 4 bases separated the two germline ends. CDR1 is SGHAT, CDR2 FQNNGV, per germline. The CDR3 contains 11 residues. The DNA of the CDR3 is TGTGCCAGCAGCTCCACCTATGGCTACACCTTC. This gives the protein CASSSTYGYTF.

CDR3 in DNA: TGTGCCACCACCATAGCGGGAGTGGGTGAGCAGTACTTC. Its protein product is CATTIAGVGEQYF. The V gene is TRBV7-2, the J gene TRBJ2-7; 9 nucleotides match TRBD2. CDR1 and CDR2 (germline): SGHTA, FQGNSA. This CDR3 has 13 residues. V lost 10 bases and J lost 7; bases outside the gene matches: 11.

Worth noting for this clone: Within the sample, other DNA sequences also encode this same CDR3. The V gene is TRBV2, the J gene TRBJ1-5; D perhaps matches TRBD1 (5 bases). Germline V gene sequence: CDR1 SNHLY, CDR2 FYNNEI. This CDR3 has 14 amino acids. Deletions cut 2 bases from V and 6 bases from J, with 11 bases between. The DNA for the CDR3 is TGTGCCAGCAGTGAAAACCAGGGTAGTCAGCCCCAGCATTTT. Its protein is CASSENQGSQPQHF.

The chain links TRBV27 to TRBJ1-2; tentatively, D is TRBD1 (5 bases). The CDR3 contains 13 residues. Germline loops: CDR1 MNHEY, CDR2 SMNVEV (reference sequence). The V gene lost 11 bases and the J gene lost 4 bases, with 17 bases spanning the gap. The CDR3 coding sequence is TGTGCCGCTAGGGACCCAAATCGCTATGGCTACACCTTC. Protein product: CAARDPNRYGYTF.

The chain uses TRBV20-1 and TRBJ2-1, with D perhaps matching TRBD2 (6 bases). The CDR3 is 11 amino acids. CDR1 is DFQATT, CDR2 SNEGSKA, per germline (reference sequence). Trimming cost V 5 bases and J 9 bases, with 11 bases left between them. CDR3 loop: CSAQGRGEQFF. The DNA for the CDR3 is TGCAGTGCTCAAGGGCGGGGTGAGCAGTTCTTC.

As to this clone: This likely comes from a read error, as the CDR3 has no conserved phenylalanine or tryptophan at its end. It is unclear where the CDR3 begins or ends on the DNA, so no DNA is shown, and the CDR3 is as TCRdb lists it. The rearrangement links TRBV28 to TRBJ2-7. Ends included, the CDR3 has 8 residues. Germline CDR1 MDHEN, CDR2 SYDVKM. This CDR3 is CASTLWDN.

The table lists this clone with a few counts. V gene TRBV10-3 combines with J gene TRBJ2-5; the D call may be TRBD1 or TRBD2 (5 bases each). Germline-derived CDR1 and CDR2 are ENHRY and SYGVKD. This CDR3 contains 16 residues. V shed 0 bases and J shed 5 bases, with 16 bases lying between them. CDR3 in amino acids: CAISESGPLQRETQYF. Written as DNA, the CDR3 is TGTGCCATCAGTGAGTCGGGGCCTCTCCAGCGGGAGACCCAGTACTTC.

The gene calls are TRBV19 and TRBJ2-1; D is perhaps TRBD2 (6 bases). The CDR3 sequence is 13 residues long. Germline CDR1 LNHDA, CDR2 SQIVND (reference sequence). The V gene lost 8 bases and the J gene lost 7 bases, with 15 bases spanning the gap. The CDR3 nucleotides are TGTGCCAGTCGGGACTCACCCCTTAATGAGCAGTTCTTC. Protein sequence: CASRDSPLNEQFF.

The chain uses TRBV6-6 and TRBJ2-3; D not certain. V lost 2 bases and J lost 3, with 15 bases in between. This CDR3 is 16 amino acids long. Germline V CDR1 and CDR2: MNHNY, SVGAGI (reference sequence). The CDR3 coding sequence is TGTGCCAGCAGTTACGTGACTGTTCAAGCAACAGATACGCAGTATTTT. Its protein is CASSYVTVQATDTQYF.

The chain uses TRBV6-5 and TRBJ2-5; 7 nucleotides line up with TRBD2. Unmatched junction bases numbered 8, after V lost 7 bases and J lost 6 bases. Looked up from germline, CDR1 is MNHEY and CDR2 is SVGAGI. The CDR3 is 13 amino acids. CDR3 protein: CASTYGGSQTQYF. The DNA of the CDR3 is TGTGCCAGCACCTACGGCGGGAGCCAGACCCAGTACTTC.

This clone occurred a few times. The V gene is TRBV11-3, the J gene TRBJ2-2, with D unresolved. CDR3 length: 14 amino acids. Germline CDR1 reads SGHNT; CDR2 reads YENEEA. V was trimmed by 0 bases and J by 5 bases, leaving 7 bases between them. The CDR3 sequence: CASSLDSLTGELFF. The CDR3 DNA reads TGTGCCAGCAGCTTAGATTCCCTTACCGGGGAGCTGTTTTTT. Looking up the rest from reference TRBV11-3 and TRBJ2-2 gives the full variable domain: EAGVVQSPRYKIIEKKQPVAFWCNPISGHNTLYWYLQNLGQGPELLIRYENEEAVDDSQLPKDRFSAERLKGVDSTLKIQPAELGDSAVYLCASSLDSLTGELFFGEGSRLTVL.

The chain recombines TRBV15 with TRBJ2-3; D is tentatively TRBD1 or TRBD2 (5 bases each). This CDR3 region has 16 residues. Germline V CDR1 and CDR2: LNHNV, YYDKDF (reference sequence). The V end was cut by 0 bases, the J end by 0 bases, with 10 bases between. Here the CDR3 reads CATSRDRDGSTDTQYF. CDR3 nucleotides: TGTGCCACCAGCAGAGATCGGGACGGGAGCACAGATACGCAGTATTTT. The variable domain in full, with the rest retrieved from reference TRBV15 and TRBJ2-3, is DAMVIQNPRYQVTQFGKPVTLSCSQTLNHNVMYWYQQKSSQAPKLLFHYYDKDFNNEADTPDNFQSRRPNTSFCFLDIRSPGLGDTAMYLCATSRDRDGSTDTQYFGPGTRLTVL.

CDR3 DNA: TGTGCCAGCAGCGAAGGACGAAACACTGAAGCTTTCTTT. It translates to CASSEGRNTEAFF. The rearrangement links TRBV5-4 to TRBJ1-1; no clear D. CDR3 length: 13 amino acids. V shed 4 bases and J shed 2 bases, with 9 bases lying between them. The germline CDR1 and CDR2 sequences are SGHNT and YYREEE (reference sequence). Full variable domain (outside the CDR3, taken from reference TRBV5-4 and TRBJ1-1): ETGVTQSPTHLIKTRGQQVTLRCSSQSGHNTVSWYQQALGQGPQFIFQYYREEENGRGNFPPRFSGLQFPNYSSELNVNALELDDSALYLCASSEGRNTEAFFGQGTRLTVV.

The chain combines TRBV13 with TRBJ2-1; D is perhaps TRBD2 (6 bases). Germline CDR1 and CDR2: PRHDT and FYEKMQ (reference sequence). The CDR3 extends over 13 amino acids. The CDR3, as DNA: TGTGCGAGCGCTGGGACTTTTGGGAATGAGCAGTTCTTC. The encoded protein is CASAGTFGNEQFF.

This sequence joins TRBV9 and TRBJ2-2, with 7 bases fitting TRBD2. The CDR3 has 16 amino acids. CDR1 SGDLS and CDR2 YYNGEE come from the germline V gene. The V and J ends lost 1 base and 1 base, in that order; junction bases with no gene match: 4. CDR3 nucleotides: TGTGCCAGCAGCGTATATGGGACTAAGAACACCGGGGAGCTGTTTTTT. Encoded protein: CASSVYGTKNTGELFF.

The chain couples TRBV7-2 to TRBJ2-3, with TRBD2 identical over 12 bases. The V and J ends lost 1 base and 5 bases, in that order; junction bases with no gene match: 4. Germline lookup yields CDR1 SGHTA and CDR2 FQGNSA. The CDR3 contains 16 residues. The CDR3 nucleotides read TGTGCCAGCAGCTTAGGACTAGCGGGAGTGGGAGATACGCAGTATTTT. Its protein is CASSLGLAGVGDTQYF.

The rearrangement joins TRBV5-1 to TRBJ1-2; D possibly corresponds to TRBD1 (6 bases). Trimming took off 0 bases at V and 8 bases at J, with 11 bases between the two ends. Germline V gene data show CDR1 as SGHRS and CDR2 as YFSETQ. This CDR3 is built from 13 residues. CDR3 in amino acids: CASSLGQELGYTF. In DNA, the CDR3 is TGCGCCAGCAGCTTGGGACAGGAGTTAGGCTACACCTTC.

This rearrangement joins TRBV27 to TRBJ1-1; 7 nucleotides match TRBD1. Trimming removed 6 bases from V and 6 bases from J; junction bases left unmatched: 10. CDR1 and CDR2 (germline): MNHEY, SMNVEV (reference sequence). CDR3 length equals 14 residues. CDR3 nucleotide sequence: TGTGCCAGCAGGAAAAGAGGGGGCCCTTCTGAAGCTTTCTTT. Residues: CASRKRGGPSEAFF.

The genes are TRBV28 and TRBJ2-1; a possible D gene is TRBD2 (6 bases). The CDR3 covers 12 residues. The germline V gene encodes CDR1 MDHEN and CDR2 SYDVKM. V lost 4 bases to trimming and J lost 12 bases, with 13 bases between them. The DNA for the CDR3 is TGTGCCAGCAGTTCTCGACTCGGGGGGCAGTTCTTC. Its translation: CASSSRLGGQFF.